This record covers a single TCR beta chain. Its target antigen remains unknown. Base qualities are not recorded, but no much larger clone differs from it by a single base. The trim is 3 bases for V and 2 bases for J, with a gap of 9 bases between the germline ends. Based on the germline V gene (reference sequence), the CDR1 and CDR2 sequences are SGHAT and FQDESV. The CDR3 covers 14 residues, taking in both the cysteine and the phenylalanine. Only the CDR3 DNA stays, 42 bases, in frame from base 1. The source of the sample is a study of OX40 agonist ivuxolimab in advanced cancers. In the study overall: Ivuxolimab was an agonistic, fully human IgG2 monoclonal antibody directed against OX40 (CD134), a costimulatory receptor. Intravenous ivuxolimab was administered to patients every 2 weeks at six dose levels: 0.01, 0.1, 0.3, 1.5, 3 and 10 mg/kg. Of the approximately 50 dose-escalation patients, hepatocellular carcinoma was present in roughly 19, melanoma in approximately 15, renal cell carcinoma in 9 and head and neck cancer in 9. In the dose-escalation cohort, roughly 82% of patients were male, and the mean age was 60 years with a range of roughly 20 to 79. Prior anti-PD-1, anti-PD-L1 or anti-CTLA-4 therapy was permitted, and 30% to 50% of dose-escalation patients had received checkpoint inhibitors. Partial responses occurred in three dose-escalation patients, of whom one had hepatocellular carcinoma and two had cutaneous melanoma. Peripheral TCRbeta sequencing was intended to test whether TCR sequence diversity was altered and clonal T-cell expansion was caused by ivuxolimab. The monotherapy dose-escalation portion (N = 52 patients) of the phase I ivuxolimab trial is reported in the paper.

The trial excluded patients who had a history of autoimmune disease or who were on systemic immunosuppression. Peripheral blood for TCR sequencing was collected from all dose cohorts at baseline, on cycle 4 day 1, and on cycle 7 day 1. Samples came from an open-label, multicenter, first-in-human phase I dose-escalation trial of ivuxolimab. The trial enrolled adults with locally advanced or metastatic head and neck squamous cell, hepatocellular, melanoma or renal cell carcinoma. Before TCR sequencing, CD4+ and CD8+ T cells were separately sorted from peripheral blood. Results the study describes overall, beyond this receptor: Low levels of normalized T-cell clonal expansion were also shown by some nonresponding patients. After ivuxolimab, more expanded clones were found on average in CD8+ T cells than in CD4+ T cells. In the 0.1-3.0 mg/kg groups, partial responders were among the patients with the lowest normalized peripheral clonal expansion, particularly in CD8+ T cells. At doses of 0.1 to 3.0 mg/kg, clonal expansion of both CD4+ and CD8+ blood T cells was observed from baseline to week 6. Antigen specificity was not determined for the clonally expanded peripheral T cells.

Genomic DNA was extracted from sorted cells for sequencing of the TCRbeta CDR3 region. The immunoSEQ Assay was used to sequence the TCRbeta CDR3 regions. TCRdb provides this immuneACCESS table in a form limited to in-frame rearrangements. Some clones are lacking; in checked studies, under half of them reflect an unresolved V gene, and why the rest are absent is not known. In all, the sample holds 72,000 or so clones, and 84% of those were seen once. Together, the top ten hold 0.4% to 0.5% of the sample. This TCR was recovered from an adult with an advanced solid tumor such as melanoma, head and neck, liver or kidney cancer. This sample comprised CD4+ or CD8+ T cells sorted from blood, obtained in a trial of the OX40 agonist ivuxolimab. The sequence links TRBV11-1 to TRBJ2-3; TRBD2 is perhaps the D gene, given 5 matching bases. CDR3 reads: CASSLDGLTDTQYF. DNA sequence: TGTGCCAGCAGCTTGGACGGACTCACAGATACGCAGTATTTT. The CDR3, completed at both ends by the reference TRBV11-1 and TRBJ2-3 genes, gives the full variable domain EAEVAQSPRYKITEKSQAVAFWCDPISGHATLYWYRQILGQGPELLVQFQDESVVDDSQLPKDRFSAERLKGVDSTLKIQPAELGDSAMYLCASSLDGLTDTQYFGPGTRLTVL.